These 3 T cell receptor beta chains were sequenced from one sample in a study of CXCR3-negative and CXCR3-positive naive CD8 T cells. Study-wide findings and caveats: When CXCR3-positive naive cells were set against CXCR3-negative naive cells, the former had more hydrophobic TRB CDR3s.

UMI labels and 5' RACE were used to prepare the TRB cDNA libraries. TCRdb re-called the 5' RACE reads; one entry per CDR3 protein, DNA not given. The sample totals about 70,000 distinct CDR3 sequences. Their specific antigens are unknown. Sequences were obtained from naive CXCR3+ CD8+ T cells from blood. Subset of the sample: CD45RO-CCR7+CD27+CD95- naive CD8+ T cells expressing CXCR3 (TNR3+). All receptors come from a human donor in good health. Some clones in this sample may be carry-over from other donors' samples.

The chain carries TRBV29-1 and TRBJ1-3; TCRdb calls TRBD1, which cannot be checked without DNA. The CDR3 has 14 residues. The germline V gene encodes CDR1 SQVTM and CDR2 ANQGSEA. The CDR3 reads CSVLTEISGNTIYF.

The chain employs TRBV7-6 and TRBJ2-7; TCRdb returns TRBD1, unconfirmable since there is no DNA. The CDR3 has 15 amino acids. The germline gives CDR1 SGHVS, CDR2 FNYEAQ. The CDR3 loop is CASSLGWGNTYEQYF.

V usage is TRBV28 and J usage is TRBJ2-5; TCRdb names TRBD2, which stays unverified in the absence of DNA. CDR1 is MDHEN and CDR2 is SYDVKM in the germline V gene. The CDR3 contains 18 residues. The CDR3 sequence is CASSTQVMTSGAQETQYF.